This TCR beta chain was captured by sequencing in a study of cytomegalovirus exposure and HLA in healthy donors. Here immunoSEQ multiplex PCR was the method, and the copy in TCRdb shows in-frame clones only, minus some. The profile shows around 190,000 clones, 86% of them singletons. This clonotype was sampled from a woman younger than 35 in good health and CMV-seronegative. The sample was PBMCs.

In DNA, the CDR3 is TGTGCCAGCAGCTCCAGACTCGAAAGATGGGAGACCCAGTACTTC. Protein sequence: CASSSRLERWETQYF. V usage is TRBV13 and J usage is TRBJ2-5; D remains ambiguous. Germline lookup yields CDR1 PRHDT and CDR2 FYEKMQ (reference sequence). Trimming stripped 4 bases from V and 5 bases from J, with 17 bases between. The CDR3 contains 15 residues.